This T cell receptor (beta chain) was recorded in a study of PD-1 blockade in classical Hodgkin lymphoma. Study results and caveats: CD4+ TCR diversity, unlike CD8+, climbed significantly by C4D1. Repertoire differences lack defined causes, possibly disease activity or prior therapy. Newly diagnosed patients had diversity similar to the baseline diversity of complete responders.

Sequenced by immunoSEQ multiplex PCR; TCRdb stores in-frame clones only, minus some. The table has roughly 100,000 clones, approximately 89% seen once. Time point reported: cycle 4 day 1 (C4D1), after more than 5 weeks of nivolumab. There was relapse after autologous stem cell transplantation in every patient, and there was variation in brentuximab vedotin exposure. The patients, who had relapsed/refractory classical Hodgkin lymphoma, achieved best responses of complete response, partial response or progressive disease. Worth noting for this clone: Its cognate antigen is unknown.

The sample consisted of peripheral blood mononuclear cells (PBMCs), taken before the fourth cycle of nivolumab. This clonotype was obtained from a human donor with classical Hodgkin lymphoma.

The CDR3 reads CASEGYNEQFF. The CDR3, as DNA: TGTGCCAGCGAGGGCTACAATGAGCAGTTCTTC. The chain links TRBV6-5 to TRBJ2-1; possibly TRBD2 for D (5 bases). Trimming left V 8 bases short and J 3 bases short, with 5 bases between. This CDR3 contains 11 residues. CDR1 is MNHEY, CDR2 SVGAGI, per germline.